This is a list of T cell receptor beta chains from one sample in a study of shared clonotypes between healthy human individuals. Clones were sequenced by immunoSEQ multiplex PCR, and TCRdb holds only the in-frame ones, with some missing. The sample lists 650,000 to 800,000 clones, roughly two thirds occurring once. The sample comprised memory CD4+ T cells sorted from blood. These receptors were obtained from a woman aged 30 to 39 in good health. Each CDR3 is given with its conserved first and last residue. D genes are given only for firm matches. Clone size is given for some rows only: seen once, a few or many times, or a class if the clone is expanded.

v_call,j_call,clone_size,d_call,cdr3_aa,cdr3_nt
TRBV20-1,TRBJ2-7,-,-,CSASDNYEQYF,TGCAGTGCTTCAGATAACTACGAGCAGTACTTC
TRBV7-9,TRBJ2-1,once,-,CASSRGVGEAYNEQFF,TGTGCCAGCAGCCGAGGTGTCGGGGAAGCCTACAATGAGCAGTTCTTC
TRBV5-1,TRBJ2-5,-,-,CANSRVDGVGETQYF,TGCGCCAACAGCCGGGTGGACGGGGTTGGGGAGACCCAGTACTTC
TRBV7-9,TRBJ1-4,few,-,CASSQRTTNEKLFF,TGTGCCAGCAGCCAAAGGACAACTAATGAAAAACTGTTTTTT
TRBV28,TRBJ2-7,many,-,CASSRNYEQYF,TGTGCCAGCAGCAGAAATTACGAGCAGTACTTC
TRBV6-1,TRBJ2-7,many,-,CASSEGQDPYEQYF,TGTGCCAGCAGTGAAGGGCAGGACCCTTACGAGCAGTACTTC
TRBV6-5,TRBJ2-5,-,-,CASSYSPSGGETQYF,TGTGCCAGCAGTTACAGTCCCTCCGGAGGGGAGACCCAGTACTTC
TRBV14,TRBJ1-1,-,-,CASSQGSITEAFF,TGTGCCAGCAGCCAAGGGAGTATCACTGAAGCTTTCTTT
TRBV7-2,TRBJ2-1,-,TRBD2,CASSPRGGGEQFF,TGTGCCAGCAGCCCCCGGGGGGGCGGTGAGCAGTTCTTC
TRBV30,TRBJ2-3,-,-,CAWSRDFLSTDTQYF,TGTGCCTGGAGCCGGGACTTCTTATCCACAGATACGCAGTATTTT
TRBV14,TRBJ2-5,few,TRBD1,CASSTLRQGLGETQYF,TGTGCCAGCAGCACTCTACGACAGGGGTTGGGCGAGACCCAGTACTTC
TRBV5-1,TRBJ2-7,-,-,CASSSGFSGYEQYF,TGCGCCAGCAGTTCAGGATTCTCCGGCTACGAGCAGTACTTC
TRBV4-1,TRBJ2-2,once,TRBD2,CASSRTSASLLLNTGELFF,TGCGCCAGCAGCAGGACTAGTGCCTCCCTACTATTAAACACCGGGGAGCTGTTTTTT
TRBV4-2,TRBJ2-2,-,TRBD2,CARSSGTSGTGELFF,TGTGCCAGAAGCTCAGGGACTAGCGGGACCGGGGAGCTGTTTTTT
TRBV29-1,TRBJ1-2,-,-,CSVGGRNYGYTF,TGCAGCGTTGGGGGACGGAACTATGGCTACACCTTC
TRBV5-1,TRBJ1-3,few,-,CASSPGTSGNTIYF,TGCGCCAGCAGCCCGGGGACTTCTGGAAACACCATATATTTT
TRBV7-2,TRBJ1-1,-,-,CASSSQTGANTEAFF,TGTGCCAGCAGCTCCCAGACAGGAGCGAACACTGAAGCTTTCTTT
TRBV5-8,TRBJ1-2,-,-,CASSPNRARGYTF,TGTGCCAGCAGCCCAAACAGGGCTCGGGGCTACACCTTC
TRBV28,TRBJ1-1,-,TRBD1,CASSLTGLGNTEAFF,TGTGCCAGCAGCCTGACAGGGTTAGGGAACACTGAAGCTTTCTTT
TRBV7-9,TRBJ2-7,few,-,CASAGLLYEQYF,TGTGCCAGCGCGGGACTGCTCTACGAGCAGTACTTC
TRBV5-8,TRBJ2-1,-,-,CASSLAGLVNEQFF,TGTGCCAGCAGCTTGGCTGGGCTGGTCAATGAGCAGTTCTTC
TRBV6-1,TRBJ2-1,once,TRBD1,CASTRDRGYNEQFF,TGTGCCAGCACCCGGGACAGGGGTTACAATGAGCAGTTCTTC
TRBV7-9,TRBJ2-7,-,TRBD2,CASSRSGSSYEQYF,TGTGCCAGCAGCCGTAGCGGGAGCTCCTACGAGCAGTACTTC
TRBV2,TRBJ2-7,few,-,CASSGTEGEQYF,TGTGCCAGCAGTGGGACAGAGGGGGAGCAGTACTTC
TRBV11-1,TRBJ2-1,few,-,CASSFVGVGINNEQFF,TGTGCCAGCAGCTTTGTGGGAGTAGGAATTAACAATGAGCAGTTCTTC
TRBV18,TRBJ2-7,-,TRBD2,CASSLYSGSLRDEQYF,TGTGCCAGCTCACTATATAGCGGGAGCCTCCGGGATGAGCAGTACTTC
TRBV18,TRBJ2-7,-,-,CASSLPGSRSEQYF,TGTGCCAGCTCACTACCCGGGTCCCGATCTGAGCAGTACTTC
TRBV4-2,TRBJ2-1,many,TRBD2,CASSPSSGYYNEQFF,TGTGCCAGCAGCCCGTCTAGCGGGTACTACAATGAGCAGTTCTTC
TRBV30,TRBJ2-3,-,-,CAWSISDTQYF,TGTGCCTGGAGTATCTCGGATACGCAGTATTTT
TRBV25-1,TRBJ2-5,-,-,CASTWGSETQYF,TGTGCCAGCACCTGGGGGAGCGAGACCCAGTACTTC
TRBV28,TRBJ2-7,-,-,CASLGARGAYEQYF,TGTGCCAGCCTAGGGGCGCGAGGGGCTTACGAGCAGTACTTC
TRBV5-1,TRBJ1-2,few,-,CASSLALAGAWYGYTF,TGCGCCAGCAGCTTGGCCCTCGCAGGTGCATGGTATGGCTACACCTTC
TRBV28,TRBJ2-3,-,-,CASRTPGAGTDTQYF,TGTGCCAGCAGAACACCAGGGGCCGGCACAGATACGCAGTATTTT
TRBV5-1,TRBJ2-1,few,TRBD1,CASSRDRGAYNEQFF,TGCGCCAGCAGTCGAGACAGGGGCGCCTACAATGAGCAGTTCTTC
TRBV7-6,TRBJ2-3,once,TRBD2,CASSLEGTTLPDTQYF,TGTGCCAGCAGCTTAGAGGGGACTACCCTCCCAGATACGCAGTATTTT
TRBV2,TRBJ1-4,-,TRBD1,CASSGQGALRNEKLFF,TGTGCCAGCAGCGGACAGGGGGCGCTGAGAAATGAAAAACTGTTTTTT
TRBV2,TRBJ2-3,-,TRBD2,CASRKLAGGGTQYF,TGTGCCAGCAGGAAACTAGCGGGAGGGGGGACGCAGTATTTT
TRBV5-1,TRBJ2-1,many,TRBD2,CASSLGLAGGPYNEQFF,TGCGCCAGCAGCTTGGGGCTAGCGGGAGGGCCGTACAATGAGCAGTTCTTC
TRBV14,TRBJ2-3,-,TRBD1,CASSPSLGDRLDGTQYF,TGTGCCAGCAGCCCGAGCCTGGGGGACAGATTAGATGGTACGCAGTATTTT
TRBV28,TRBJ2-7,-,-,CASRRRDGTYEQYF,TGTGCCAGCAGGCGGAGGGACGGAACCTACGAGCAGTACTTC
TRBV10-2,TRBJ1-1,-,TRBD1,CASTSGQGWMSANTEAFF,TGCGCCAGCACTTCGGGACAGGGGTGGATGTCCGCGAACACTGAAGCTTTCTTT
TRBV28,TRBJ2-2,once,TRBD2,CASSPPILAGNTGELFF,TGTGCCAGCAGTCCACCAATTCTAGCGGGGAACACCGGGGAGCTGTTTTTT
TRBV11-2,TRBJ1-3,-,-,CASRPLSGARNTIYF,TGTGCCAGCAGGCCCCTCTCAGGGGCGCGAAACACCATATATTTT
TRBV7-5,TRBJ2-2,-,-,CVRSLLWWRQIHTGELFF,TGTGTCAGAAGCTTACTCTGGTGGCGGCAGATCCACACCGGGGAGCTGTTTTTT
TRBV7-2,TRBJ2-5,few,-,CASSLEPATYQETQYF,TGTGCCAGCAGCTTAGAACCCGCCACTTACCAAGAGACCCAGTACTTC
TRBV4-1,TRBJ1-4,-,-,CASSQDRESNEKLFF,TGCGCCAGCAGCCAAGACAGGGAGAGTAATGAAAAACTGTTTTTT
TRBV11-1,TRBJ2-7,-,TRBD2,CASSLLAGVGVGEQYF,TGTGCCAGCAGCTTACTTGCGGGAGTAGGGGTGGGCGAGCAGTACTTC
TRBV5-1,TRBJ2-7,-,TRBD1,CASRRDRDEQYF,TGCGCCAGCAGACGAGACAGGGACGAGCAGTACTTC
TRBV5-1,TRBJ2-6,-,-,CASSPSFAGTGANVLTF,TGCGCCAGCAGCCCCTCGTTTGCGGGGACTGGGGCCAACGTCCTGACTTTC
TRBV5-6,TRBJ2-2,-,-,CASSQVQGWTGELFF,TGTGCCAGCAGCCAAGTACAGGGTTGGACCGGGGAGCTGTTTTTT
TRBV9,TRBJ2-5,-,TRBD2,CASSTGLAGGGETQYF,TGTGCCAGCAGCACCGGACTAGCGGGAGGAGGTGAGACCCAGTACTTC
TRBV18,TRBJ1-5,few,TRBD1,CASSSDRSQPQHF,TGTGCCAGTTCATCGGACAGGTCCCAGCCCCAGCATTTT
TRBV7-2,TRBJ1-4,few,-,CASSLIGRRPGTTNEKLFF,TGTGCCAGCAGCTTAATCGGTCGTCGTCCAGGGACAACTAATGAAAAACTGTTTTTT
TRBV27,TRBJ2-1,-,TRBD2,CASSLVLAGGPNEQFF,TGTGCCAGCAGTTTGGTACTAGCGGGAGGGCCAAATGAGCAGTTCTTC
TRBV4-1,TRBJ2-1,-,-,CASSQTGNEQFF,TGCGCCAGCAGCCAGACGGGTAATGAGCAGTTCTTC